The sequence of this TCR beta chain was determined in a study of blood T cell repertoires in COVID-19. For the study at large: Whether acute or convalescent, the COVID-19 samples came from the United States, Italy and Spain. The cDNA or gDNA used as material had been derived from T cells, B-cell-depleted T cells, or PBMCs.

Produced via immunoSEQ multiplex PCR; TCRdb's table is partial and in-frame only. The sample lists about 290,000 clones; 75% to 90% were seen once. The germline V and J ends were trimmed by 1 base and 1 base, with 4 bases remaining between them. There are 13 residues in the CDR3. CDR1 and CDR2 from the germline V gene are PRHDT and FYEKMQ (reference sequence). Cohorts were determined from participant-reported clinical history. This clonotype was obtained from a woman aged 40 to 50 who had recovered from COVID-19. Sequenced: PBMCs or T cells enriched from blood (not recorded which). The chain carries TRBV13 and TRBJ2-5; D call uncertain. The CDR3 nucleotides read TGTGCCAGCAGCTTAGCGGTCCAAGAGACCCAGTACTTC. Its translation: CASSLAVQETQYF.